This TCR beta chain comes out of a study of T-cell memory formation after mild COVID-19. Whole-study results and caveats: Within pre-infection memory, some responding clones were found, suggesting cross-reactive memory joined. CD4/CD8 balance held among clones contracting day 15 to 85, and later expanders leaned CD4+.

A 5'RACE reaction primed in the constant segment made cDNA libraries of TCR alpha and TCR beta, and these carried sample barcodes and UMIs. MiXCR was run by TCRdb on the 5' RACE reads, yielding one entry per CDR3 protein. This sample has some 440,000 distinct CDR3 sequences; around a quarter occur once, and the top ten carry around 13%. From germline, CDR1 is LGHDT and CDR2 YNNKEL (reference sequence). V lost 6 bases and J lost 3; bases outside the gene matches: 7. The CDR3 has 14 amino acids. Details on this clonotype: No antigen is known for it.

This receptor was identified in an adult woman who had mild COVID-19 (a few samples of this study predate the infection). Cell type and time point are not known. The chain joins TRBV3-1 to TRBJ1-2; 7 positions agree with TRBD1. Sequenced material: PBMCs or a T cell subset sorted from them (not recorded which). The CDR3 sequence is CASRHRGDDYGYTF. The CDR3 bases are TGTGCCAGCAGGCACAGGGGCGACGACTATGGCTACACCTTC.